The 7 T cell receptor beta chains presented below share a single source sample, sequenced in a study of blood T cell repertoires in COVID-19. Using immunoSEQ multiplex PCR, the repertoire was profiled, and TCRdb retains in-frame clones only, with some absent. Among 99,000 or so clones, around 88% were seen once, and the ten largest hold 2.1%. Sequencing used peripheral blood. Receptors were obtained from a man in his forties or fifties with COVID-19, enrolled during active disease.

This clone was seen just once. The chain is built from TRBV4-1 and TRBJ2-1; 8 nucleotides align to TRBD2. CDR3 length equals 15 residues. Germline CDR1 and CDR2: MGHRA and YSYEKL. V was clipped by 2 bases and J by 6 bases; unmatched bases: 6. The CDR3 DNA sequence: TGCGCCAGCAGCCAAATCCAGCGGGGGATCAATGAGCAGTTCTTC. Translation: CASSQIQRGINEQFF.

The gene calls are TRBV18 and TRBJ1-1; no clear D. Per germline, CDR1 KGHSH and CDR2 LQKENI. CDR3 length: 12 residues. V was shortened by 3 bases and J by 6 bases, with 8 bases between the two germline ends. The DNA of the CDR3 is TGTGCCAGCTCACCCTCCTGGCCTGAAGCTTTCTTT. Translated, it gives CASSPSWPEAFF.

This chain links TRBV28 with TRBJ1-2, with D perhaps matching TRBD1 (5 bases). CDR3 length: 14 amino acids. Germline assignment: CDR1 MDHEN and CDR2 SYDVKM. With 3 bases removed from V and 0 bases from J, the gap between germline ends came to 8 bases. As DNA, the CDR3 is TGTGCCAGCAGTTTGGGGCAGTCTAACTATGGCTACACCTTC. It is translated as CASSLGQSNYGYTF.

Concerning this clone itself: Other nucleotide sequences in the sample specify the same CDR3. In DNA, the CDR3 is TGTGCCAGCAGTTTATGGGGAAGGGGGAGCAATCAGCCCCAGCATTTT. It yields the protein CASSLWGRGSNQPQHF. This rearrangement joins TRBV28 to TRBJ1-5; tentative D call: TRBD1 (6 bases). Trimming took 0 bases from V and 1 from J, leaving 10 bases between them. The CDR3 is made up of 16 amino acids. The V gene's germline CDR1 is MDHEN and CDR2 SYDVKM. The variable domain in full, completed from reference TRBV28 and TRBJ1-5, reads DVKVTQSSRYLVKRTGEKVFLECVQDMDHENMFWYRQDPGLGLRLIYFSYDVKMKEKGDIPEGYSVSREKKERFSLILESASTNQTSMYLCASSLWGRGSNQPQHFGDGTRLSIL.

The genes are TRBV3-1 (or the pseudogene TRBV3-2) and TRBJ2-1; D remains unclear. CDR1 is LGHDT, CDR2 YNNKEL, per germline (reference sequence). CDR3 length equals 15 residues. V shed 0 bases and J shed 5 bases, with 11 bases lying between them. The CDR3 loop is CASSQDQVANNEQFF. The CDR3 nucleotides read TGTGCCAGCAGCCAAGATCAGGTCGCAAACAATGAGCAGTTCTTC.

J is TRBJ2-1 and V is TRBV11-3; weak D call: TRBD2 (6 bases). V shed 3 bases and J shed 9 bases, with 9 bases lying between them. CDR1 and CDR2 (germline): SGHNT, YENEEA. The CDR3 is 12 amino acids. The CDR3 DNA follows: TGTGCCAGCAGCTTGGTGGGGGGTGAGCAGTTCTTC. Translating gives CASSLVGGEQFF. Complete variable domain (other parts from reference TRBV11-3 and TRBJ2-1): EAGVVQSPRYKIIEKKQPVAFWCNPISGHNTLYWYLQNLGQGPELLIRYENEEAVDDSQLPKDRFSAERLKGVDSTLKIQPAELGDSAVYLCASSLVGGEQFFGPGTRLTVL.

Ten or more counts support this clone. DNA of the CDR3: TGTGCCAGCAGCTCACCCCGGGGGGGGAATGGCTACACCTTC. It translates to CASSSPRGGNGYTF. The rearrangement joins TRBV9 to TRBJ1-2; weak D call: TRBD1 (5 bases). This CDR3 has 14 residues. In germline, CDR1 is SGDLS, CDR2 YYNGEE. Trimming left V 4 bases short and J 6 bases short, with 16 bases between.